Listed below are T cell receptor beta chains from one sample, sequenced in a study of T cell responses to AZD1222 COVID-19 vaccine. Clones were sequenced by immunoSEQ multiplex PCR, and TCRdb holds only the in-frame ones, with some missing. The data hold more than 110,000 clones, with roughly 88% observed a single time. The material was peripheral blood, obtained on day 0 of AZD1222 vaccination. The receptors stem from an adult in good health. Each CDR3 is given with its conserved first and last residue.

j_call v_call cdr3_aa
TRBJ1-5 TRBV21-1 CASSKEHQGQGINQPQHF
TRBJ2-2 TRBV24-1 CATSDTRLNTGELFF
TRBJ2-2 TRBV4-2 CASSQGWQSGELFF
TRBJ1-1 TRBV6-1 CASSEGRDRGAEAFF
TRBJ2-1 TRBV11-3 CASSLGSLAHEQFF
TRBJ1-1 TRBV2 CASCRQVDTEAFF
TRBJ1-6 TRBV2 CASSDRAPVFALHF
TRBJ2-4 TRBV3-1/TRBV3-2 CASSSNRGNIQYF
TRBJ2-2 TRBV4-1 CASSLFGLAGDTGELFF
TRBJ1-4 TRBV6-6 CASSPRHLWPTANEKLFF
TRBJ2-4 TRBV29-1 CSAFISGGNIQYF
TRBJ1-5 TRBV10-3 CAISANRQGEHNQPQHF
TRBJ2-7 TRBV27 CASTKLGGSYEQYF
TRBJ2-2 TRBV19 CASSPRGQGNTGELFF
TRBJ2-3 TRBV12-3/TRBV12-4 CASSFADTQYF
TRBJ1-6 TRBV27 CASRGDGAYSPLHF
TRBJ1-1 TRBV9 CAPAPDHTEAFF
TRBJ2-1 TRBV9 CASSVQGQGISEQFF
TRBJ1-2 TRBV10-1 CASSESPGGGYTF
TRBJ2-1 TRBV6-4 CATEEGREVRREQFF
TRBJ2-1 TRBV15 CATSAQRGGNEQFF
TRBJ1-1 TRBV7-2 CASSLGDFGAFF
TRBJ2-7 TRBV29-1 CSVEPEVGYEQYF
TRBJ1-1 TRBV10-1 CASSEVPTGNTEAFF
TRBJ2-7 TRBV3-1/TRBV3-2 CASSPNNYEQYF
TRBJ1-1 TRBV9 CASSVTPMNTEAFF
TRBJ1-2 TRBV6-1 CASSEAYYGYTF
TRBJ1-5 TRBV5-1 CATPVGAQHF
TRBJ1-5 TRBV5-5 CASSLSYTSNQPQHF
TRBJ2-7 TRBV6-1 CASSESSGGAFEQYF
TRBJ2-5 TRBV3-1/TRBV3-2 CASSLLNRGGETQYF
TRBJ1-2 TRBV15 CATSRDVASSYGYTF
TRBJ1-2 TRBV2 CASGSEGRGYTF
TRBJ2-2 TRBV7-9 CASSIGRTNTGELFF
TRBJ2-1 TRBV7-2 CASTPAREMHAYNEQFF
TRBJ1-2 TRBV7-9 CASSLVLTAYGYTF
TRBJ1-3 TRBV5-1 CASSLDAASGNTIYF